Listed below are T cell receptor beta chains from one sample, sequenced in a study of blood T cell repertoires in COVID-19. The protocol was immunoSEQ multiplex PCR, while the TCRdb copy is restricted to in-frame clones and leaves out a portion. The sample consists of 180,000 or so clones, 86% of them appearing once. The sequenced material came from peripheral blood. The receptors were gathered from an older woman with COVID-19, enrolled during active disease. Both conserved end residues are part of each CDR3. D genes are given only for firm matches. Expanded clones get a size class; other rows say once, few or many, or leave the size out.

cdr3_aa cdr3_nt clone_size j_call d_call cdr3_length v_call
CASSLLQGPTGELFF TGTGCCAGTAGTCTACTACAGGGTCCGACCGGGGAGCTGTTTTTT . TRBJ2-2 . 15 TRBV19
CASSLQGANEKLFF TGTGCCAGCAGCTTGCAGGGGGCTAATGAAAAACTGTTTTTT . TRBJ1-4 TRBD1 14 TRBV11-2
CASSKTSVRETQYF TGTGCCAGCAGCAAGACTAGCGTTCGAGAGACCCAGTACTTC . TRBJ2-5 TRBD2 14 TRBV9
CASSGTNYEQYF TGTGCCAGCTCCGGGACAAACTACGAGCAGTACTTC . TRBJ2-7 . 12 TRBV18
CASSTGGGASPLHF TGTGCCAGCAGCACCGGGGGAGGGGCTTCACCCCTCCACTTT . TRBJ1-6 . 14 TRBV7-9
CASSLGGGSGTRYEQYF TGTGCCAGCAGCTTAGGGGGTGGTAGCGGGACGAGGTACGAGCAGTACTTC . TRBJ2-7 TRBD2 17 TRBV7-9
CASSLTTSGVLEQYF TGTGCCAGCAGCTTAACGACTAGCGGGGTGTTAGAGCAGTACTTC . TRBJ2-7 TRBD2 15 TRBV7-3
CASSYYRTALNTEAFF TGTGCCAGCAGTTACTATCGGACAGCTTTAAACACTGAAGCTTTCTTT . TRBJ1-1 . 16 TRBV6-5
CASSRTVGEQYF TGTGCCAGCAGCCGGACAGTCGGCGAGCAGTACTTC . TRBJ2-7 . 12 TRBV6-5
CASSPAGQGNTGELFF TGTGCCAGCAGCCCAGCCGGACAGGGTAACACCGGGGAGCTGTTTTTT . TRBJ2-2 TRBD1 16 TRBV9
CASSVRGSTDTQYF TGTGCCAGCAGTGTGCGGGGCAGCACAGATACGCAGTATTTT few TRBJ2-3 . 14 TRBV6-4
CASSVGQGGRDQPQHF TGTGCCAGCAGCGTAGGCCAGGGAGGTCGCGATCAGCCCCAGCATTTT . TRBJ1-5 . 16 TRBV9
CASSQYRADISSPLHF TGCGCCAGCAGCCAGTACCGGGCGGACATTAGTTCACCCCTCCACTTT . TRBJ1-6 . 16 TRBV4-3
CASSVPGQGMNEQYF TGTGCCAGCAGCGTCCCGGGACAGGGGATGAACGAGCAGTACTTC . TRBJ2-7 TRBD1 15 TRBV7-2
CASSLLQGFYGYTF TGTGCCAGCAGCCTTCTTCAGGGCTTCTATGGCTACACCTTC . TRBJ1-2 . 14 TRBV7-2
CAWRRGRLGGNTIYF TGTGCCTGGAGAAGGGGCAGACTAGGAGGAAACACCATATATTTT . TRBJ1-3 . 15 TRBV30
CASSFSDTQYF TGTGCCAGCAGCTTCTCAGATACGCAGTATTTT . TRBJ2-3 . 11 TRBV11-2
CAWIRGAGANVLTF TGTGCCTGGATACGGGGGGCTGGGGCCAACGTCCTGACTTTC . TRBJ2-6 TRBD2 14 TRBV30
CASSQIRSSGGQTQYF TGTGCCAGCAGCCAAATTCGGTCTAGCGGAGGACAGACCCAGTACTTC . TRBJ2-5 TRBD2 16 TRBV7-2
CASSEIVQVGGYTF TGTGCCAGCAGTGAAATTGTCCAGGTCGGCGGCTACACCTTC . TRBJ1-2 . 14 TRBV6-1
CASSEAVEYGYTF TGCGCCAGCAGTGAAGCGGTGGAGTATGGCTACACCTTC . TRBJ1-2 . 13 TRBV10-1
CASSEGTGGIPLHF TGTGCCAGCAGTGAAGGGACAGGGGGTATACCCCTCCACTTT . TRBJ1-6 TRBD1 14 TRBV6-1
CATSPWDRGSNQPQHF TGTGCCACCAGCCCCTGGGATAGGGGCTCGAATCAGCCCCAGCATTTT . TRBJ1-5 . 16 TRBV15
CAISDSFKRANEKLFF TGTGCCATCAGTGACAGTTTTAAGCGGGCCAATGAAAAACTGTTTTTT few TRBJ1-4 . 16 TRBV10-3
CASSQGLAGIYNEQFF TGCGCCAGCAGCCAAGGGCTAGCGGGCATATACAATGAGCAGTTCTTC . TRBJ2-1 TRBD2 16 TRBV4-1
CASATRNASTDTQYF TGTGCCAGCGCTACCCGAAACGCGAGCACAGATACGCAGTATTTT once TRBJ2-3 . 15 TRBV27
CASSRPGGTNSPLHF TGTGCCAGCAGCCGACCTGGGGGCACGAATTCACCCCTCCACTTT . TRBJ1-6 . 15 TRBV4-2
CASSPLPRQGLSYEQYF TGTGCCAGCTCTCCATTACCAAGACAGGGGCTCTCCTACGAGCAGTACTTC . TRBJ2-7 TRBD1 17 TRBV18